This T cell receptor (beta chain) was recorded in a study of Graves' ophthalmopathy and Graves' hyperthyroidism. Researchers took RNA transcripts and amplified TCR beta CDR3 regions from them. HTBI primers were used in a first-round RT-PCR, which preceded a second-round multiplex PCR. A single record per CDR3 protein comes from TCRdb applying MiXCR to the multiplex PCR reads. The sample includes 45,000 to 60,000 distinct CDR3 sequences, roughly 46% of them seen just once. Under 3 months in duration, the ophthalmopathy in affected donors had moderate-to-severe activity, CAS ≥3 and NOSPECS ≥4. Other autoimmune diseases, uncontrolled infections, pregnancy or lactation excluded patients from enrollment. Sampling around 9 ml of fresh peripheral blood provided the PBMCs. This CDR3 has 14 amino acids. V was pared by 4 bases and J by 7 bases, with 7 bases of the junction left unmatched. Germline V gene data show CDR1 as DFQATT and CDR2 as SNEGSKA (reference sequence).

As concerns this clonotype: Lacking the conserved final phenylalanine or tryptophan, this CDR3 likely reflects a read error.

The receptor was isolated from an adult woman with Graves' ophthalmopathy. Sequencing was done on a sample of peripheral blood. The rearrangement joins TRBV20-1 to TRBJ2-1, with 10 bases that match TRBD1. This chain's CDR3 is CSATDDRGQNEQFL. CDR3 nucleotide sequence: TGCAGTGCTACGGACGACAGGGGGCAAAATGAGCAGTTCCTC.